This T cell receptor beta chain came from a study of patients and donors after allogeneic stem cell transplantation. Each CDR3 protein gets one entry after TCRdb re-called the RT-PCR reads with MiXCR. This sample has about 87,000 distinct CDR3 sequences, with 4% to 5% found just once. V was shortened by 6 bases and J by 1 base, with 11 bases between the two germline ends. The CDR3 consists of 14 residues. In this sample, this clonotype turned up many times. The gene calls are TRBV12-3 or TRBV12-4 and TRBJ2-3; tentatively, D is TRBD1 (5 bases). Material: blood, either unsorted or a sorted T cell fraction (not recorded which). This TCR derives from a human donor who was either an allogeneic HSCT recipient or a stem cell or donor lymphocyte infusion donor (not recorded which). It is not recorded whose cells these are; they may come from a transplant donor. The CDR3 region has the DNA TGTGCCAGCAGCCGGACGACAGGCACAGATACGCAGTATTTT. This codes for CASSRTTGTDTQYF.